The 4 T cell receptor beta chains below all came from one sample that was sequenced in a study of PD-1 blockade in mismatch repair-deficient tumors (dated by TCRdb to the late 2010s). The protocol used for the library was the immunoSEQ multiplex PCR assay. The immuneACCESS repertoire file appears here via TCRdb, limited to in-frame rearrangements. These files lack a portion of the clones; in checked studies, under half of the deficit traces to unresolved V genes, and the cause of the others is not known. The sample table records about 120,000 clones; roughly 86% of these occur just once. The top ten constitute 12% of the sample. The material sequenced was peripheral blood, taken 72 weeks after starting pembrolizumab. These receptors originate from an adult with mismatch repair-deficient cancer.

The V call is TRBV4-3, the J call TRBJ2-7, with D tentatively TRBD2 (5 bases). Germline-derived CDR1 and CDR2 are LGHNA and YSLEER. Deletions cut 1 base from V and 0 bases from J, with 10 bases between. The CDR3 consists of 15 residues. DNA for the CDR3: TGCGCCAGCAGCCAAGCTGCTAGCAGCTCCTACGAGCAGTACTTC. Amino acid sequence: CASSQAASSSYEQYF.

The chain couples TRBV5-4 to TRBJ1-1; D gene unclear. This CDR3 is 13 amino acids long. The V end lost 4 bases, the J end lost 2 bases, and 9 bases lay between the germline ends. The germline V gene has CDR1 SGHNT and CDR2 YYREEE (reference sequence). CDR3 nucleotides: TGTGCCAGCAGCCCTCGTAGCAACACTGAAGCTTTCTTT. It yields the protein CASSPRSNTEAFF. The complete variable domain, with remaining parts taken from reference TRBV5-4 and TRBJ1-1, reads ETGVTQSPTHLIKTRGQQVTLRCSSQSGHNTVSWYQQALGQGPQFIFQYYREEENGRGNFPPRFSGLQFPNYSSELNVNALELDDSALYLCASSPRSNTEAFFGQGTRLTVV.

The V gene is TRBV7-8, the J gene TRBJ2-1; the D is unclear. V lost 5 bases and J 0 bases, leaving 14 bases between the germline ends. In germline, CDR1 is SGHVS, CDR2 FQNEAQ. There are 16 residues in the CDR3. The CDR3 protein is CASSAIPSDSYNEQFF. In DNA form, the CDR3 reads TGTGCCAGCAGCGCGATTCCTAGTGACTCCTACAATGAGCAGTTCTTC. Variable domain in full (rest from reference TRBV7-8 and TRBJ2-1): GAGVSQSPRYKVAKRGQDVALRCDPISGHVSLFWYQQALGQGPEFLTYFQNEAQLDKSGLPSDRFFAERPEGSVSTLKIQRTQQEDSAVYLCASSAIPSDSYNEQFFGPGTRLTVL.

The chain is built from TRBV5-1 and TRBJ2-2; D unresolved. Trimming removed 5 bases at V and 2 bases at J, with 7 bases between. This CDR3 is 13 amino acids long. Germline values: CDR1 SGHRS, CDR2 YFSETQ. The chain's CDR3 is CASSLPNTGELFF. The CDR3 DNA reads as TGCGCCAGCAGTCTTCCCAACACCGGGGAGCTGTTTTTT.